The clone carrying this T cell receptor (beta chain) appeared a single time. Its antigen is not known. V was cut by 5 bases and J by 4 bases, with 14 bases left in between. The germline CDR1 and CDR2 sequences are SQVTM and ANQGSEA. This CDR3 is built from 13 residues. This record comes from a study of T cells in localized non-small cell lung cancer. Study observations and caveats: Exceeding tumor, uninvolved adjacent lung had the highest T cell clonality.

Assay used: immunoSEQ multiplex PCR; TCRdb lists only in-frame clones, some missing. The sample lists 55,000 to 75,000 clones; about nine tenths were seen once. This sample comprised peripheral blood, obtained before any cancer treatment. J is TRBJ1-2 and V is TRBV29-1; possible D gene TRBD1, 5 bases. This TCR came from a man aged 35 to 69 with stage I lung adenocarcinoma. The CDR3 is CSVPQGNIYGYTF. CDR3 sequence (DNA): TGCAGCGTTCCTCAGGGAAATATCTATGGCTACACCTTC. The full variable domain, with the rest looked up from reference TRBV29-1 and TRBJ1-2, is SAVISQKPSRDICQRGTSLTIQCQVDSQVTMMFWYRQQPGQSLTLIATANQGSEATYESGFVIDKFPISRPNLTFSTLTVSNMSPEDSSIYLCSVPQGNIYGYTFGSGTRLTVV.